This T cell receptor (beta chain) derives from a study of graft-versus-host responses after intestinal transplantation. Study overall: Recipients obtained multivisceral, liver-intestinal, or isolated intestinal transplants. Anti-thymocyte globulin induction preceded approximately three years of tacrolimus and steroid maintenance in all recipients. General study findings and limits: Subjects displaying graft-donor T cell macrochimerism possessed elevated graft-versus-host to host-versus-graft clonal ratios inside allografts. Detection of GvH clones occurred in recipient marrow, and some had their first appearance in ileum or blood.

Note on this clone: As yet, its antigen is unknown.

Trimming left V 5 bases short and J 4 bases short, with 17 bases between. Germline CDR1 and CDR2: PRHDT and FYEKMQ (reference sequence). The CDR3 is made up of 15 amino acids. Generated by immunoSEQ multiplex PCR, the TCRdb table keeps only in-frame clones and is missing some. The sample contains around 90,000 clones, around 93% of which appear only once. The material was unstimulated CD8+ T cells sorted from spleen or lymph node cells, obtained before transplant. The chain uses TRBV13 and TRBJ1-2; no clear D gene. The sequence was obtained from a human donor who was the organ donor for an intestinal transplant. The CDR3 DNA is TGTGCCAGCAGCGTTGGGTCTACAGTGTTCTATGGCTACACCTTC. Encoded protein: CASSVGSTVFYGYTF.